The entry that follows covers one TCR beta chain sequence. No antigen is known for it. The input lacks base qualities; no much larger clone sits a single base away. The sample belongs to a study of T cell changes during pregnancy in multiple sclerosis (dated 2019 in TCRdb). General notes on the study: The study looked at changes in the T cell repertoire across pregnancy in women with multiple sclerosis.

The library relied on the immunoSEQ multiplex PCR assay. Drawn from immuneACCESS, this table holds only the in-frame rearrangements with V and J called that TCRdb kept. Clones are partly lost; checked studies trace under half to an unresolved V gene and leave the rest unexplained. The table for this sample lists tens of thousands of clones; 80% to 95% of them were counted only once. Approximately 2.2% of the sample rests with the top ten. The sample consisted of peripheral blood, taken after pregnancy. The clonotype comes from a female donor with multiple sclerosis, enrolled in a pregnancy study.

The CDR3 region reads CAVGGTVNSPLHF. The nucleotide sequence is TGTGCCGTCGGAGGGACGGTGAATTCACCCCTCCACTTT. Rearrangement joined TRBV2 to TRBJ1-6; TRBD1 might be the D gene, on 5 matching bases. CDR1 and CDR2 are drawn from the germline V gene: SNHLY, FYNNEI. V is clipped by 11 bases and J by 7 bases, and the sequence between their germline boundaries is 15 bases long. Spanning cysteine to phenylalanine, the CDR3 consists of 13 amino acids. The only DNA kept is the CDR3, 39 bases in frame from the first base.